The sequence of this T cell receptor (beta chain) was determined in a study of OX40 agonist ivuxolimab in advanced cancers. For the study at large: Patients were dosed intravenously with ivuxolimab at 0.01 to 10 mg/kg every 2 weeks.

Comments on this clone: Its antigen is as yet unknown.

TCRdb keeps only in-frame clones here, not all; method: immunoSEQ multiplex PCR. The sample includes 95,000 to 150,000 clones, roughly 95% of them seen just once. Looked up from germline, CDR1 is SGHRS and CDR2 is YFSETQ. The CDR3 length is 15 residues. With V trimmed by 3 bases and J by 4 bases, 6 bases remained unmatched. General observations from the study: Expanded clones tended on average to be more numerous among CD8+ T cells than CD4+.

The receptor's source is an adult with an advanced solid tumor such as melanoma, head and neck, liver or kidney cancer. The sequencing here drew on CD4+ or CD8+ T cells sorted from blood, taken in a trial of the OX40 agonist ivuxolimab. The rearrangement uses TRBV5-1 and TRBJ1-2; 10 bases line up with TRBD1. The CDR3 loop reads CASSSRDRGAYGYTF. CDR3 nucleotide sequence: TGCGCCAGCAGCTCCCGGGACAGGGGAGCCTATGGCTACACCTTC.